This TCR beta chain was captured in a study of T cell repertoires in cytomegalovirus infection. The overall study: Matching HLA type and CMV infection were both indicated by public TCR beta signatures. General study findings and limits: There were carriers of CMV plus the relevant HLA, and cumulative public TCR beta family frequency identified them.

MiXCR, applied by TCRdb to the reads, yields one record per CDR3 protein. The sample carries 85,000 to 130,000 distinct CDR3 sequences, less than 25% recorded once. The CDR3 consists of 11 residues. Trimming stripped 8 bases from V and 7 bases from J, with 11 bases between. This clonotype was counted only a few times. Its antigen is undetermined. The genes are TRBV12-3 or TRBV12-4 and TRBJ1-2, with D perhaps TRBD1 (5 bases). Sequencing was done on a sample of CD8+ T cells from PBMCs. This TCR was recovered from a human donor in good health (CMV status not recorded). Some clones in this sample may be carry-over from other donors' samples. CDR3 region: CASGGGSGYTF. The CDR3 nucleotides read TGTGCCAGCGGGGGTGGTAGTGGCTACACCTTC.